Presented here are 21 T cell receptor beta chains from one specimen sequenced in a study of T cell repertoires in cytomegalovirus infection. No antigen has been assigned to these receptors. Via MiXCR, TCRdb re-called the reads, giving one row per CDR3 protein. The sample lists some 800,000 distinct CDR3 sequences; 25% to 30% were seen once. This specimen was cultured CD8+ T cells from PBMCs, taken from culture after CMV antigen stimulation. The origin of the receptors is a human donor in good health (CMV status not recorded). Some clones in this sample may be carry-over from other donors' samples.

This chain links TRBV27 with TRBJ2-1; 9 bases map to TRBD1. The CDR3 sequence is 16 residues long. CDR1 is MNHEY, CDR2 SMNVEV, per germline (reference sequence). V lost 7 bases to trimming and J lost 6 bases; unmatched junction nucleotides: 13. CDR3: CASKNRGLSGGNEQFF. The CDR3 nucleotides read TGTGCCAGCAAAAACAGGGGGCTCTCGGGCGGCAATGAGCAGTTCTTC.

The V gene is TRBV11-2, the J gene TRBJ2-3; TRBD2 agrees at 12 bases. With V trimmed by 1 base and J by 6 bases, 23 bases remained unmatched. Per the germline V gene, CDR1 is SGHAT and CDR2 is FQNNGV. The CDR3 has 22 residues. The chain's CDR3 is CASSLGHAPLAGGPMSVDTQYF. In DNA, the CDR3 is TGTGCCAGCAGCTTAGGTCACGCCCCCCTAGCGGGGGGGCCGATGAGTGTGGATACGCAGTATTTT.

The rearrangement joins TRBV6-2 or TRBV6-3 to TRBJ1-2; D is unclear. This CDR3 has 13 residues. Germline V gene lookup returns CDR1 MNHEY and CDR2 SVGEGT. V was pared by 5 bases and J by 1 base, with 8 bases between. The CDR3 reads CASSDDYNYGYTF. The CDR3 nucleotides read TGTGCCAGCAGTGACGACTATAACTATGGCTACACCTTC.

V and J are TRBV19 and TRBJ1-2; possibly TRBD1 for D (5 bases). The V end lost 7 bases, the J end lost 4 bases, and 16 bases lay between the germline ends. The germline CDR1 and CDR2 sequences are LNHDA and SQIVND (reference sequence). This CDR3 comprises 14 residues. The CDR3 here is CASTPRGRIYGYTF. Here the CDR3 DNA reads TGTGCCAGTACCCCTCGGGGCAGGATCTATGGCTACACCTTC.

This clonotype has just a few counts. V and J are TRBV12-3 or TRBV12-4 and TRBJ2-1; TRBD1 matches at 7 bases. V was clipped by 1 base and J by 4 bases; unmatched bases: 4. The CDR3 spans 15 residues. The CDR3 DNA reads as TGTGCCAGCAGTTTAGGTAGGGACAGTTACAATGAGCAGTTCTTC. Protein sequence: CASSLGRDSYNEQFF.

CDR3 in DNA: TGTGCCAGCAGCCCCCGAGGGGGGGGGAACAATGAGCAGTTCTTC. Encoded protein: CASSPRGGGNNEQFF. V gene TRBV27 combines with J gene TRBJ2-1, with a weak D call TRBD2 (7 bases). The CDR3 consists of 15 residues. Germline V gene data show CDR1 as MNHEY and CDR2 as SMNVEV (reference sequence). V was pared by 6 bases and J by 5 bases, with 17 bases between.

The chain combines TRBV3-1 with TRBJ2-7, with TRBD1 identical over 9 bases. This CDR3 comprises 20 residues. CDR1 is LGHDT and CDR2 is YNNKEL in the germline V gene (reference sequence). Trimming at V came to 0 bases and at J to 1 base, leaving 16 bases not matched to a gene. As DNA, the CDR3 is TGTGCCAGCAGCCAAGATGCCTCGGACAGGGGACATCCTTTATCCTACGAGCAGTACTTC. Protein product: CASSQDASDRGHPLSYEQYF.

To note about this clonotype: Its ends do not fully match the called genes, so a read error is possible. V and J are TRBV27 and TRBJ1-1; D is unclear. The CDR3 is made up of 20 amino acids. Germline-derived CDR1 and CDR2 are MNHEY and SMNVEV (reference sequence). The CDR3 reads CASSLFHPGRPTSMNTKAFF. The CDR3 DNA is TGTGCCAGCAGTTTATTTCATCCCGGCAGGCCAACTTCTATGAACACTAAAGCTTTCTTT.

This clonotype was observed once. The V call is TRBV4-3, the J call TRBJ2-7; D remains ambiguous. The V end was cut by 0 bases, the J end by 3 bases, with 12 bases between. This CDR3 is built from 15 residues. In germline, CDR1 is LGHNA, CDR2 YSLEER. The CDR3 sequence is CASSQELDSSYEQYV. The CDR3 nucleotides read TGCGCCAGCAGCCAAGAGCTCGACTCTAGCTACGAGCAGTACGTC.

The rearrangement joins TRBV7-9 to TRBJ1-6; the match to TRBD1 covers 7 bases. CDR1 SEHNR and CDR2 FQNEAQ come from the germline V gene (reference sequence). The CDR3 is 18 amino acids. V dropped 5 bases and J dropped 8; count of bases not matched to a gene: 18. The CDR3 sequence is CASSPRDSVRIGDSPLHF. The CDR3 DNA follows: TGTGCCAGCAGCCCCCGGGACAGCGTTCGGATAGGGGATTCACCCCTCCACTTT.

This clonotype turned up a few times. The chain joins TRBV9 to TRBJ1-4; TRBD1 might be the D (6 bases). Trimming removed 3 bases from V and 6 bases from J, with 12 bases in between. The CDR3 length is 14 residues. Germline CDR1 and CDR2: SGDLS and YYNGEE. CDR3 sequence reads: CASSGTVGHEKLFF. For the CDR3, the DNA is TGTGCCAGCAGCGGGACAGTTGGGCATGAAAAACTGTTTTTT.

This clonotype was observed once. The chain has TRBV7-9 and TRBJ2-7; 7 bases are shared with TRBD2. This CDR3 has 14 amino acids. The germline V gene encodes CDR1 SEHNR and CDR2 FQNEAQ (reference sequence). V shed 1 base, J shed 6 bases, and the junction held 6 bases outside the gene matches. CDR3 residues: CASSLERTRREQYF. The DNA for the CDR3 is TGTGCCAGCAGCTTAGAACGGACTAGACGCGAGCAGTACTTC.

This clonotype has just a few counts. V usage is TRBV15 and J usage is TRBJ2-2, with TRBD2 as a possible D gene (6 bases). V lost 2 bases and J lost 5, with 12 bases in between. The CDR3 consists of 15 residues. CDR1 and CDR2 (germline): LNHNV, YYDKDF (reference sequence). The CDR3 loop is CATSRSGTPTGELFF. CDR3 nucleotides: TGTGCCACCAGCAGATCCGGGACTCCTACCGGGGAGCTGTTTTTT. The full variable domain, its missing parts supplied by reference TRBV15 and TRBJ2-2, is DAMVIQNPRYQVTQFGKPVTLSCSQTLNHNVMYWYQQKSSQAPKLLFHYYDKDFNNEADTPDNFQSRRPNTSFCFLDIRSPGLGDTAMYLCATSRSGTPTGELFFGEGSRLTVL.

The rearrangement joins TRBV18 to TRBJ2-3; D may be TRBD1 (6 bases). Germline V gene data show CDR1 as KGHSH and CDR2 as LQKENI. The CDR3 sequence is 16 residues long. V was cut by 3 bases and J by 2 bases, with 15 bases left in between. In DNA form, the CDR3 reads TGTGCCAGCTCACCTAACGACAGGCGACACACAGATACGCAGTATTTT. As protein: CASSPNDRRHTDTQYF.

The genes are TRBV9 and TRBJ2-5, with 8 bases identical to TRBD1. Germline V gene data show CDR1 as SGDLS and CDR2 as YYNGEE. The V and J ends lost 3 bases and 6 bases, in that order; junction bases with no gene match: 4. This CDR3 spans 13 amino acids. The CDR3, as DNA: TGTGCCAGCAGCGCCGGACAGGGAAAGACCCAGTACTTC. It codes for CASSAGQGKTQYF. Full variable domain (rest looked up from reference TRBV9 and TRBJ2-5): DSGVTQTPKHLITATGQRVTLRCSPRSGDLSVYWYQQSLDQGLQFLIQYYNGEERAKGNILERFSAQQFPDLHSELNLSSLELGDSALYFCASSAGQGKTQYFGPGTRLLVL.

This clonotype was detected only a few times. The chain recombines TRBV7-9 with TRBJ2-3; D possibly corresponds to TRBD2 (5 bases). The V end lost 5 bases, the J end lost 0 bases, and 15 bases lay between the germline ends. CDR1 is SEHNR and CDR2 is FQNEAQ in the germline V gene (reference sequence). This CDR3 is 16 amino acids long. CDR3 residues: CASSQSPRASTDTQYF. The CDR3 DNA sequence: TGTGCCAGCAGCCAGAGCCCGAGGGCTAGCACAGATACGCAGTATTTT.

This clonotype was observed a few times. V and J are TRBV7-9 and TRBJ2-1; the D is unclear. V was trimmed by 1 base and J by 6 bases, leaving 16 bases between them. Per the germline V gene, CDR1 is SEHNR and CDR2 is FQNEAQ (reference sequence). The CDR3 has 16 amino acids. CDR3: CASSLVGQILVNEQFF. DNA of the CDR3: TGTGCCAGCAGCTTAGTCGGTCAGATCCTCGTCAATGAGCAGTTCTTC.

The J gene is TRBJ2-7, the V gene TRBV6-5, with D tentatively TRBD1 (6 bases). The V end lost 2 bases, the J end lost 3 bases, and 26 bases lay between the germline ends. Germline V CDR1 and CDR2: MNHEY, SVGAGI. This CDR3 has 19 residues. The CDR3 DNA reads as TGTGCCAGCAGTTACAGGGGGTCACCCACCTATTTGGGATACTACGAGCAGTACTTC. Amino acid sequence: CASSYRGSPTYLGYYEQYF.

As concerns this clonotype: With a much larger clone just one base away, this may be a read error. This rearrangement joins TRBV7-6 to TRBJ2-1; no definite D call. This CDR3 is 14 amino acids long. The germline V gene encodes CDR1 SGHVS and CDR2 FNYEAQ. V lost 5 bases and J lost 4, with 12 bases in between. CDR3 region: CASSQGWVYNEQFF. For the CDR3, the DNA is TGTGCCAGCAGCCAAGGCTGGGTTTACAATGAGCAGTTCTTC.

This clonotype was counted many times. The chain combines TRBV7-2 with TRBJ2-7; perhaps TRBD2 as D (5 bases). Trimming took off 3 bases at V and 3 bases at J, with 12 bases between the two ends. This CDR3 region has 14 residues. Germline values: CDR1 SGHTA, CDR2 FQGNSA. CDR3 loop: CASSLSGGNYEQYV. The CDR3 DNA reads TGTGCCAGCAGCTTGTCCGGAGGAAACTACGAGCAGTACGTC.

In its sample, this clonotype was seen many times. V gene TRBV19 combines with J gene TRBJ1-1; TRBD1 might be the D (5 bases). Looked up from germline, CDR1 is LNHDA and CDR2 is SQIVND (reference sequence). The CDR3 sequence is 14 residues long. V was cut by 3 bases and J by 7 bases, with 15 bases left in between. The CDR3 loop is CASSMSPGTVEAFF. CDR3 DNA sequence: TGTGCCAGTAGTATGTCTCCCGGGACGGTTGAAGCTTTCTTT.